The 22 T cell receptor beta chains presented below share a single source sample, sequenced in a study of CD4 T cells in relation to SARS-CoV-2 and coronaviruses. The assay was immunoSEQ multiplex PCR, and TCRdb's table has in-frame clones only and misses some. The sample comprises about 24,000 clones, more than 60% of which are singletons, and around 19% rests with the top ten. No cognate antigen is known for these TCRs. The unexposed donors gave CD4+ T cells in 2011-2018, prior to COVID-19. CD4+ T cells were isolated from the cells after about ten days of culture. The sample consisted of CD4+ T cells from PBMCs, cultured in vitro. The receptor source for this set is a human donor in good health.

This clone appeared a few times. This sequence joins TRBV6-6 and TRBJ1-1, with D uncertain. Looked up from germline, CDR1 is MNHNY and CDR2 is SVGAGI (reference sequence). This CDR3 region has 12 residues. The ends were cut back, 7 bases at V and 1 base at J, with 7 bases in the middle. As DNA, the CDR3 is TGTGCCAGCACCTACGGGAACACTGAAGCTTTCTTT. Protein sequence: CASTYGNTEAFF.

CDR3 protein: CASSLSRVSEKLFF. DNA for the CDR3: TGTGCCAGCAGCTTATCGCGCGTTTCTGAAAAACTGTTTTTT. The genes are TRBV11-2 and TRBJ1-4; D remains unclear. The CDR3 consists of 14 residues. V lost 2 bases, J lost 7 bases, and 11 bases lay in between. CDR1 and CDR2 (germline): SGHAT, FQNNGV.

The chain combines TRBV6-5 with TRBJ2-7; no firm D call. With 3 bases removed from V and 0 bases from J, the gap between germline ends came to 9 bases. This CDR3 region has 14 residues. Germline values: CDR1 MNHEY, CDR2 SVGAGI. The CDR3 spells CASSYSTNSYEQYF. In DNA form, the CDR3 reads TGTGCCAGCAGTTATTCGACAAACTCCTACGAGCAGTACTTC.

The chain uses TRBV7-9 and TRBJ1-3; D unclear. The CDR3 covers 15 residues. The germline V gene has CDR1 SEHNR and CDR2 FQNEAQ (reference sequence). V lost 7 bases and J 0 bases, leaving 13 bases between the germline ends. The CDR3 coding sequence is TGTGCCAGCACCCAGGACGGAAGCTCTGGAAACACCATATATTTT. It codes for CASTQDGSSGNTIYF.

V and J are TRBV4-2 and TRBJ2-1; the D is unclear. Trimming left V 2 bases short and J 6 bases short, with 5 bases between. The CDR3 sequence is 12 residues long. Germline CDR1 and CDR2: LGHNA and YNFKEQ. The CDR3 is CASSQWGNEQFF. The CDR3 bases are TGTGCCAGCAGCCAATGGGGCAATGAGCAGTTCTTC.

This clone was seen more than once but under ten times. V is TRBV14 and J is TRBJ1-1; 10 bases agree with TRBD1. The CDR3 consists of 14 residues. CDR1 and CDR2 (germline): SGHDN, FVKESK. The J segment lost 11 bases and the V segment lost 5 bases, leaving 11 bases of the junction unmatched. In DNA, the CDR3 is TGTGCCAGCAGCGGTCGACCGGGACAGGGGATGGCTTTCTTT. This encodes CASSGRPGQGMAFF.

V gene TRBV30 combines with J gene TRBJ2-7; D is ambiguous. V was trimmed by 0 bases and J by 2 bases, leaving 11 bases between them. Per germline, CDR1 GTSNPN and CDR2 SVGIG (reference sequence). This CDR3 contains 14 residues. CDR3 coding DNA: TGTGCCTGGAGTGTCGGCTTAGAGACCTACGAGCAGTACTTC. Its protein product is CAWSVGLETYEQYF.

This chain uses TRBV19 with TRBJ2-1; 14 bases align to TRBD2. The junction had 6 bases not matched to a gene; V was cut back by 3 bases and J by 8 bases. CDR1 and CDR2 from the germline V gene are LNHDA and SQIVND (reference sequence). The CDR3 has 16 residues. This chain's CDR3 is CASSISGTSGSDEQFF. CDR3 nucleotides: TGTGCCAGTAGTATTAGCGGGACTAGCGGGAGCGATGAGCAGTTCTTC.

The V call is TRBV7-9, the J call TRBJ1-2; D remains unclear. V lost 5 bases and J 7 bases, leaving 17 bases between the germline ends. The CDR3 is 14 amino acids. Germline loops: CDR1 SEHNR, CDR2 FQNEAQ (reference sequence). The CDR3 protein is CASSAPHPSGGYTF. The CDR3, as DNA: TGTGCCAGCAGCGCCCCACATCCCTCTGGTGGCTACACCTTC. Complete variable domain (other parts from reference TRBV7-9 and TRBJ1-2): DTGVSQNPRHKITKRGQNVTFRCDPISEHNRLYWYRQTLGQGPEFLTYFQNEAQLEKSRLLSDRFSAERPKGSFSTLEIQRTEQGDSAMYLCASSAPHPSGGYTFGSGTRLTVV.

This clone was counted only a few times. This chain uses TRBV24-1 with TRBJ1-2; no reliable D call. The CDR3 sequence is 11 residues long. The germline V gene has CDR1 KGHDR and CDR2 SFDVKD. The V and J ends lost 5 bases and 0 bases respectively, with 0 bases between them. The DNA of the CDR3 is TGTGCCACCAGTGCTAACTATGGCTACACCTTC. Protein product: CATSANYGYTF.

The chain links TRBV6-5 to TRBJ1-5, with TRBD1 matching 7 bases. CDR3 size: 15 residues. In germline, CDR1 is MNHEY, CDR2 SVGAGI. Trimming removed 6 bases from V and 6 bases from J; junction bases left unmatched: 11. The CDR3 is CASSTGTDNTQPQHF. The CDR3 DNA is TGTGCCAGCAGCACCGGGACAGATAATACTCAGCCCCAGCATTTT.

The J gene is TRBJ2-3, the V gene TRBV18, with D hard to call. Trimming took off 4 bases at V and 1 base at J, with 18 bases between the two ends. Germline V gene data show CDR1 as KGHSH and CDR2 as LQKENI. The CDR3 is made up of 17 amino acids. CDR3 sequence (DNA): TGTGCCAGCTCACTATTGATCCGGAGACAAGGCACAGATACGCAGTATTTT. Translation: CASSLLIRRQGTDTQYF. Variable domain in full (rest from reference TRBV18 and TRBJ2-3): NAGVMQNPRHLVRRRGQEARLRCSPMKGHSHVYWYRQLPEEGLKFMVYLQKENIIDESGMPKERFSAEFPKEGPSILRIQQVVRGDSAAYFCASSLLIRRQGTDTQYFGPGTRLTVL.

V is TRBV10-3 and J is TRBJ1-1; TRBD1 is a possible D gene (6 bases). Trimming removed 7 bases from V and 0 bases from J, with 9 bases in between. From germline, CDR1 is ENHRY and CDR2 SYGVKD. There are 13 residues in the CDR3. Here the CDR3 DNA reads TGTGCCATCAAAGGACAGTTGAACACTGAAGCTTTCTTT. This gives the protein CAIKGQLNTEAFF.

CDR3 in amino acids: CASSETGGPGGLFF. For the CDR3, the DNA is TGTGCCAGCAGTGAAACTGGAGGACCTGGGGGTCTGTTCTTC. The chain is built from TRBV6-4 and TRBJ2-1; possibly TRBD1 or TRBD2 for D (5 bases each). With 3 bases removed from V and 15 bases from J, the gap between germline ends came to 21 bases. The CDR3 loop spans 14 amino acids. Germline assignment: CDR1 MRHNA and CDR2 SNTAGT.

The chain uses TRBV21-1 and TRBJ1-1; the D segment call TRBD1 is taken from the table without a DNA check. TRBV21-1 is assigned pseudogene status. This CDR3 region has 16 residues. The CDR3, as DNA: TGTGCCAGCACCGGAAGGACAGGGGGCCCGCACACTGAAGCTTTCTTT. Translated, it gives CASTGRTGGPHTEAFF.

V is TRBV6-1 and J is TRBJ1-5; 7 bases match TRBD1. The CDR3 runs 16 residues. The J segment lost 4 bases and the V segment lost 0 bases, leaving 6 bases of the junction unmatched. Germline CDR1 is MNHNS and CDR2 is SASEGT. DNA of the CDR3: TGTGCCAGCAGTGAAGCATCAGGGGGGCCAAATCAGCCCCAGCATTTT. The encoded protein is CASSEASGGPNQPQHF.

V usage is TRBV27 and J usage is TRBJ1-1, with D possibly matching TRBD1 (6 bases). Germline V gene lookup returns CDR1 MNHEY and CDR2 SMNVEV (reference sequence). The CDR3 length is 14 residues. V dropped 6 bases and J dropped 7 bases, with 18 bases sitting between them. The CDR3 DNA follows: TGTGCCAGCAGAGAATGGGGGGGGCCGGGTGAAGCTTTCTTT. Its protein is CASREWGGPGEAFF.

The chain combines TRBV30 with TRBJ2-3, with 7 bases lining up with TRBD2. The CDR3 length is 16 residues. J was trimmed by 4 bases and V by 3 bases; bases with no gene match: 13. Germline CDR1 reads GTSNPN; CDR2 reads SVGIG (reference sequence). The CDR3 region is CAWRDDRRGSPDTQYF. As DNA, the CDR3 is TGTGCCTGGAGAGACGACCGACGCGGGAGCCCAGATACGCAGTATTTT.

The chain uses TRBV5-1 and TRBJ2-7, with D perhaps matching TRBD2 (6 bases). There are 15 residues in the CDR3. V lost 4 bases and J lost 1, with 15 bases in between. Germline loops: CDR1 SGHRS, CDR2 YFSETQ. The CDR3 sequence: CASSATGGTSYEQYF. The CDR3 nucleotides are TGCGCCAGCAGCGCCACTGGCGGGACTTCCTACGAGCAGTACTTC.

CDR3 sequence (DNA): TGTGCCAGCACTCGGGGGACTAGCGGCTACAATGAGCAGTTCTTC. Protein: CASTRGTSGYNEQFF. This chain joins TRBV25-1 and TRBJ2-1; 11 bases map to TRBD2. J was trimmed by 3 bases and V by 7 bases; bases with no gene match: 5. From germline, CDR1 is MGHDK and CDR2 SYGVNS. The CDR3 loop spans 15 amino acids.

The chain carries TRBV5-6 and TRBJ2-5; possibly TRBD1 for D (5 bases). V lost 4 bases and J lost 1, with 23 bases in between. This CDR3 has 18 amino acids. Germline CDR1 SGHDT, CDR2 YYEEEE. CDR3 DNA: TGTGCCAGCAGCCCTATACATACCCGACAGACCTCCCAAGAGACCCAGTACTTC. Protein product: CASSPIHTRQTSQETQYF.

This rearrangement joins TRBV30 to TRBJ2-7; 10 nucleotides align to TRBD2. This CDR3 is built from 14 residues. With V trimmed by 3 bases and J by 3 bases, 5 bases remained unmatched. The germline V gene encodes CDR1 GTSNPN and CDR2 SVGIG (reference sequence). This chain's CDR3 is CAWSGTSEYYEQYF. The DNA of the CDR3 is TGTGCCTGGAGCGGGACTAGCGAGTACTACGAGCAGTACTTC.